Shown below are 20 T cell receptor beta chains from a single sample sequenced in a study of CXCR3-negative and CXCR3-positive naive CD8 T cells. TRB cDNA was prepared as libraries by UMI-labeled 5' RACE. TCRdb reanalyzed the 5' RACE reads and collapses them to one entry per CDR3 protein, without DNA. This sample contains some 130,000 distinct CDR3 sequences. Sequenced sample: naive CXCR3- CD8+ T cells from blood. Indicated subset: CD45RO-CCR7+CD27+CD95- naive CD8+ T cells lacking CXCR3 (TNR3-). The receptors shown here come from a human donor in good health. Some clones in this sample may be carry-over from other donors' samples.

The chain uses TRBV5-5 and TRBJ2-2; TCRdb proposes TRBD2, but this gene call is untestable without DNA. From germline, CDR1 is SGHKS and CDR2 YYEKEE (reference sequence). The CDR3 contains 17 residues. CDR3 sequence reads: CASSILSSGGAPGELFF.

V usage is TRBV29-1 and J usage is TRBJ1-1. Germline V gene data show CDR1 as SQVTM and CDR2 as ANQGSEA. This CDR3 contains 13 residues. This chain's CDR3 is CSVLGGSRTEAFF.

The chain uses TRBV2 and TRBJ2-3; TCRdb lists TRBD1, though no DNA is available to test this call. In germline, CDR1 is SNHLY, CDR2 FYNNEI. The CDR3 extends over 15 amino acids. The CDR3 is CASNPGQGLTDTQYF.

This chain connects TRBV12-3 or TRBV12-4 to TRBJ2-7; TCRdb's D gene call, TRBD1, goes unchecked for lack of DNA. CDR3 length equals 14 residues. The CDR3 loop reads CASSPPGQFYEQYF.

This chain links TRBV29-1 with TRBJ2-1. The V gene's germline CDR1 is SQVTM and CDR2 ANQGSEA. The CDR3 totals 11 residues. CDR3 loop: CSVQHYNEQFF.

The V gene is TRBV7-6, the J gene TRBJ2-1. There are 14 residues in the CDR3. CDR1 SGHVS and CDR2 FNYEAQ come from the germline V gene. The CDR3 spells CASSRGGSYNEQFF.

CDR3 in amino acids: CASSFPGRDGGLSYEQYF. The rearrangement joins TRBV7-9 to TRBJ2-7; TCRdb selects TRBD1, and the lack of DNA leaves this call unchecked. There are 18 residues in the CDR3. Germline V gene data show CDR1 as SEHNR and CDR2 as FQNEAQ (reference sequence).

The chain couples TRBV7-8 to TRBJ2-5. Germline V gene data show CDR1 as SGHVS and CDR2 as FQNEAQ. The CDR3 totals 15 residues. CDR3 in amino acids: CASSLVDGVEETQYF.

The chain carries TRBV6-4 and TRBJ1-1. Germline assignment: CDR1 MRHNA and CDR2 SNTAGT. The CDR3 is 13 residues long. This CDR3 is CASSAGDNTEAFF.

CDR3 loop: CASSYSGLLRETQYF. The gene calls are TRBV6-6 and TRBJ2-5; TCRdb reports TRBD2, a call that lacks DNA to check it against. This CDR3 contains 15 residues. Germline CDR1 reads MNHNY; CDR2 reads SVGAGI (reference sequence).

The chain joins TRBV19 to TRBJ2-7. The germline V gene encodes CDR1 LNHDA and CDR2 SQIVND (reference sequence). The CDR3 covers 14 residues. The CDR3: CASSASDPSYEQYF.

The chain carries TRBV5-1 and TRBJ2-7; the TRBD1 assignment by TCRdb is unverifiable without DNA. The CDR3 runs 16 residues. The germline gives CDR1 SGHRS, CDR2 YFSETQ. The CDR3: CASSLGDSVGYYEQYF.

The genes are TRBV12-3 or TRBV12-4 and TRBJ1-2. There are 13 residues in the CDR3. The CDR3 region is CASSLTFLEGYTF.

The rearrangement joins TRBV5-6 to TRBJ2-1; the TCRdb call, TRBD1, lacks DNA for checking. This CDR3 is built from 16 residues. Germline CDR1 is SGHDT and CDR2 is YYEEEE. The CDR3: CASSLGSGGAYNEQFF.

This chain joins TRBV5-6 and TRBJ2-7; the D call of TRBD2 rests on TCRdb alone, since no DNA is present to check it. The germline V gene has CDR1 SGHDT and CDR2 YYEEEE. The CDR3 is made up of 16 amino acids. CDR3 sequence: CASSLYWTSGSYEQYF.

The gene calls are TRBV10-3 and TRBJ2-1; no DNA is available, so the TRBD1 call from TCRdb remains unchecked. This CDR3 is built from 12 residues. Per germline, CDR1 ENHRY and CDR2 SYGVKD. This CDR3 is CAISESGDEQFF.

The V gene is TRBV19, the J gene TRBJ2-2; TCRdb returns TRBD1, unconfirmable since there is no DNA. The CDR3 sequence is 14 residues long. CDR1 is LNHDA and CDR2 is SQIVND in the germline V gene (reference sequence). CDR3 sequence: CASQSQGVSGELFF. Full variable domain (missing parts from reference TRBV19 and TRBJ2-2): DGGITQSPKYLFRKEGQNVTLSCEQNLNHDAMYWYRQDPGQGLRLIYYSQIVNDFQKGDIAEGYSVSREKKESFPLTVTSAQKNPTAFYLCASQSQGVSGELFFGEGSRLTVL.

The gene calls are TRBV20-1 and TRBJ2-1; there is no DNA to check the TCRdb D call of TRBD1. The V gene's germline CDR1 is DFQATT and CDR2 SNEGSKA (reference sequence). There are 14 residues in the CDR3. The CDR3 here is CSASGQGSYNEQFF.

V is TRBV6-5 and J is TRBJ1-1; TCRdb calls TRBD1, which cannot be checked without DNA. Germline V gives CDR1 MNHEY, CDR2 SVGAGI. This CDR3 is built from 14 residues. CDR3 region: CASSYSGRGTEAFF.

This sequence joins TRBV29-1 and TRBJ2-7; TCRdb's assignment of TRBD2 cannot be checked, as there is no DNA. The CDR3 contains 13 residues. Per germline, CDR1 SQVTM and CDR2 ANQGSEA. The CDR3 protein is CSVEGLVSYEQYF.